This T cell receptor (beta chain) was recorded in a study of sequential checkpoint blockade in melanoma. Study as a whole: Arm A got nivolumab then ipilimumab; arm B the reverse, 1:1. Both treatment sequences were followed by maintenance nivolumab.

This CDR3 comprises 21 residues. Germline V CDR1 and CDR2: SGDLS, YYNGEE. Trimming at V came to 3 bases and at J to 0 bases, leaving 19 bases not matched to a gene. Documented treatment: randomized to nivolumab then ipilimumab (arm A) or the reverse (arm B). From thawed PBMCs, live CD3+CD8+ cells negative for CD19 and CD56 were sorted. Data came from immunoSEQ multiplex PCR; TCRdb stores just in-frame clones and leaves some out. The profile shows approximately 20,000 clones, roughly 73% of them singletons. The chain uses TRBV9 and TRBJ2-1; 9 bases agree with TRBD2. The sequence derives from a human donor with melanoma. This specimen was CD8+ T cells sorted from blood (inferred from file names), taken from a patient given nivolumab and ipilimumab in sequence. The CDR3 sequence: CASSGATGEPSGRISYNEQFF. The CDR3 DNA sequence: TGTGCCAGCAGCGGAGCTACAGGGGAACCGAGCGGGAGGATCTCCTACAATGAGCAGTTCTTC.